This TCR beta chain was sequenced for a study of Ad26.COV2.S vaccination and SARS-CoV-2 variants. Study as a whole: Of the COV1001 trial arms, the Ad26.COV2.S arm included the donor. In the study, Ad26.COV2.S was injected intramuscularly once, or twice 56 days apart. Overall study results and limits: Reportedly, spike-specific CD8+ and CD4+ T cell responses achieved substantial breadth once vaccination had taken place.

The germline V gene encodes CDR1 MNHEY and CDR2 SMNVEV (reference sequence). Deletions cut 2 bases from V and 2 bases from J, with 10 bases between. The CDR3 contains 14 residues. Turning to this clone: Its specificity is unknown.

Repertoires were generated with immunoSEQ multiplex PCR, while TCRdb's copy carries only in-frame clones and drops some. The table includes roughly 700,000 clones, more than 80% detected once. Treatment noted: around 19 received Ad26.COV2.S at low or high dose, single or two shots; about five received placebo; per-sample allocation not given. Sampling occurred on day 63 after the first vaccine or placebo injection. Cohort 1b enrolled adults aged 18-55 years in Boston. This clonotype originated in a person between 18 and 59 years old who received the Ad26.COV2.S COVID-19 vaccine or a placebo. The sample consisted of peripheral blood, taken in a trial of Ad26.COV2.S vaccine versus placebo. The chain recombines TRBV27 with TRBJ2-7, with D possibly TRBD2 on 5 matching bases. The CDR3 sequence: CASSLRGPAYEQYF. The CDR3 DNA reads as TGTGCCAGCAGTTTAAGAGGGCCCGCCTACGAGCAGTACTTC.